This T cell receptor (beta chain) appears in the sequencing data of a study of graft-versus-host responses after intestinal transplantation. Background on the study: Each transplant was multivisceral, liver-intestinal, or isolated intestinal. The study gave all recipients anti-thymocyte globulin induction, then tacrolimus and steroids for 2 to 3 years. Findings and caveats of the study: The marrow of recipients harbored GvH clones, and ileum or blood showed some of them first. An association linked early post-transplant HvG declines with peak circulating GvH clone levels.

Points on this clone: Its antigen is currently unknown.

The CDR3 consists of 12 residues. The germline V gene encodes CDR1 LNHDA and CDR2 SQIVND (reference sequence). The V end lost 7 bases, the J end lost 5 bases, and 11 bases lay between the germline ends. Assay used: immunoSEQ multiplex PCR; TCRdb lists only in-frame clones, some missing. Seen here are some 31,000 clones, about 85% observed once, and the top ten hold around 10%. This specimen was PBMCs, taken about 420 days after intestinal transplantation. The TCR was taken from a human patient who received an intestinal transplant, so some T cells may come from the graft donor. The chain carries TRBV19 and TRBJ1-1; a weak D match, TRBD1 (5 bases). Written as DNA, the CDR3 is TGTGCCAGTATTCAGGGAGGTACTGAAGCTTTCTTT. It codes for CASIQGGTEAFF.